Sequencing of this TCR beta chain was carried out in a study of blood T cell repertoires in COVID-19. Background on the study: The United States, Italy and Spain provided the acute and convalescent COVID-19 samples.

Under the authors' procedure: How many nucleated cells were present was estimated from reference gene primer amplification. Sequencing was performed with immunoSEQ multiplex PCR; in TCRdb, only in-frame clones are kept and a portion is missing. From that table come the V and J calls and clone size; the DNA was used to work out D and trimming. Among approximately 400,000 clones listed, about 91% were seen once. J was trimmed by 7 bases and V by 4 bases; bases with no gene match: 10. The germline gives CDR1 DFQATT, CDR2 SNEGSKA (reference sequence). This CDR3 region has 14 residues. The chain links TRBV20-1 to TRBJ1-1; the match to TRBD1 covers 9 bases. This receptor was identified in a woman in her 50s with COVID-19, enrolled during active disease. Material: peripheral blood. This CDR3 is CSATERTGANEAFF. The CDR3 DNA sequence: TGCAGTGCTACTGAAAGGACAGGGGCCAATGAAGCTTTCTTT.